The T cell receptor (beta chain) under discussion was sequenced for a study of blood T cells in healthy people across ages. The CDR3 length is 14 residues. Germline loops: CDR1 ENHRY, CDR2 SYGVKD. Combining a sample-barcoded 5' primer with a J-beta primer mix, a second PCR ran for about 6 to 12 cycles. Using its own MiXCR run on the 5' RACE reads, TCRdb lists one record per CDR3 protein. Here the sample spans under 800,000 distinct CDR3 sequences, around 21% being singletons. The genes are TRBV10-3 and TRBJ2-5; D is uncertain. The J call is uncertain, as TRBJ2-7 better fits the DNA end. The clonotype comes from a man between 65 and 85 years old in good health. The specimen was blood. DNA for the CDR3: TGTGCCATCAGTGAGTCGTGGAGCTCCTACGAGCAGTACTTC. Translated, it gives CAISESWSSYEQYF.